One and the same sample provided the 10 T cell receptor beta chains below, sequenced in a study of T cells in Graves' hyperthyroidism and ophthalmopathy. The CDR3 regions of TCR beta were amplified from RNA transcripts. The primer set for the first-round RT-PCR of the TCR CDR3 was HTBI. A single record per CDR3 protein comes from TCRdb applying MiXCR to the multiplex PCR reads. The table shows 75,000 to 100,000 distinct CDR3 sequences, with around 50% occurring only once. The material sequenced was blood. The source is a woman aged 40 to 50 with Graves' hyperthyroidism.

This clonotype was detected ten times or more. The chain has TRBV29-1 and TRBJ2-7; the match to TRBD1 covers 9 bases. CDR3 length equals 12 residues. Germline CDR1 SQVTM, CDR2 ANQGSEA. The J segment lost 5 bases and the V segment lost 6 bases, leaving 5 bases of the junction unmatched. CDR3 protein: CSVPGQGHEQYF. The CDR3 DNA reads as TGCAGCGTGCCGGGACAGGGCCACGAGCAGTACTTC.

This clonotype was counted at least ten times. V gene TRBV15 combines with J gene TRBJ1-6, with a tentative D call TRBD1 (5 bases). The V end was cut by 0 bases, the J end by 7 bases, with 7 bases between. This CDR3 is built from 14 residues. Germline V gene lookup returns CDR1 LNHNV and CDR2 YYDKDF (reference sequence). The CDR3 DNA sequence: TGTGCCACCAGCAGAGATTGGGGCAATTCACCCCTCCACTTT. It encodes CATSRDWGNSPLHF.

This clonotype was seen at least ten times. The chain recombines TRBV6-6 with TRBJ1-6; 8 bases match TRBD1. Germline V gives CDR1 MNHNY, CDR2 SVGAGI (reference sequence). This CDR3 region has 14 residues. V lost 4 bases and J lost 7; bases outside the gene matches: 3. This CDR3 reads CASSWRTGNSPLHF. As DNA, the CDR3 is TGTGCCAGCAGTTGGAGGACAGGGAATTCACCCCTCCACTTT.

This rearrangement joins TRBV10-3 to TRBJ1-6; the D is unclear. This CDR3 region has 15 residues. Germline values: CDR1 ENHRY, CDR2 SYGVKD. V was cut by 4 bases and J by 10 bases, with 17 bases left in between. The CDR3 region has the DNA TGTGCCATCAGTGCTAGAGCAACAGTCTTGTCACCCCTCCACTTT. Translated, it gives CAISARATVLSPLHF.

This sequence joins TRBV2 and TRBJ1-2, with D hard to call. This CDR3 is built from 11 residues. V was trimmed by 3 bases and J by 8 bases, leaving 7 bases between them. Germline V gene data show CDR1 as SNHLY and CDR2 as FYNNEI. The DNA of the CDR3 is TGTGCCAGCAGTGAGGGAGGGGGCTACACCTTC. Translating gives CASSEGGGYTF. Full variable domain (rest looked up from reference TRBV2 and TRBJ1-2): EPEVTQTPSHQVTQMGQEVILRCVPISNHLYFYWYRQILGQKVEFLVSFYNNEISEKSEIFDDQFSVERPDGSNFTLKIRSTKLEDSAMYFCASSEGGGYTFGSGTRLTVV.

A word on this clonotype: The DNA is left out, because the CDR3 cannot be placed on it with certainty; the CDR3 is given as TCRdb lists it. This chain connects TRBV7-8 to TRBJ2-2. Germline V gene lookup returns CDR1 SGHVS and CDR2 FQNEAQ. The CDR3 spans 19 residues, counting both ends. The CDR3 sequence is CASSFYICSAQGNTGELFF.

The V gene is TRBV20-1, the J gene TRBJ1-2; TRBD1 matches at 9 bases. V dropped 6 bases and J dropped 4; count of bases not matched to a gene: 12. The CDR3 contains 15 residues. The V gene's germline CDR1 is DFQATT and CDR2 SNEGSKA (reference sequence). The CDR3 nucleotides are TGCAGTGCGGGGAACAGGGGGCGTGTTAGCTATGGCTACACCTTC. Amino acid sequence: CSAGNRGRVSYGYTF.

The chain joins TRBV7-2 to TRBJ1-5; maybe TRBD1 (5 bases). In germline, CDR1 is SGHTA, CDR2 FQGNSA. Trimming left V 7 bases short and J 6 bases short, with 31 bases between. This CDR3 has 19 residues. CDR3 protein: CASTSFVLAGGEQGQPQHF. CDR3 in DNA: TGTGCCAGCACCAGCTTTGTACTAGCGGGAGGCGAGCAGGGTCAGCCCCAGCATTTT.

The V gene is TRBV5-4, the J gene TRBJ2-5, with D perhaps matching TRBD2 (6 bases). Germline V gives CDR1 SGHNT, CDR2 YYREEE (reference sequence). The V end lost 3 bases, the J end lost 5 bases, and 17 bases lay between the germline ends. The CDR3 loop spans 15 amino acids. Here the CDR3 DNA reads TGTGCCAGCAGCTACGCGATCGATGGGGGGGAGACCCAGTACTTC. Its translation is CASSYAIDGGETQYF.

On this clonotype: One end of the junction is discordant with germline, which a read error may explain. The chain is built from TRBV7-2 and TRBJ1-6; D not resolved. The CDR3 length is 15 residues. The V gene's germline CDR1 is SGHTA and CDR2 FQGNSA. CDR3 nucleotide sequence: TGCGCCAGCAGCCAAGGTTATAGGGCTAATTCACCCCTCCACTTT. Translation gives CASSQGYRANSPLHF.